What follows is one T cell receptor beta chain and its context. The antigen remains undetermined. At collection, donors were nominally healthy, but unrecorded immune exposures were probable. Trimming removed 5 bases at V and 1 base at J, with 14 bases between. Germline CDR1 is MGHDK and CDR2 is SYGVNS. There are 15 residues in the CDR3. The study ran its PCR with 60 Vbeta and 13 Jbeta primers. Clones were read by immunoSEQ multiplex PCR, and TCRdb kept only the in-frame ones, dropping some. The repertoire holds 90,000 to 150,000 clones, with 63% as singletons. This sample is drawn from a study of cytomegalovirus exposure and HLA in healthy donors. Background on the study: Assignment to the Caucasian-associated ancestry cluster applied to around four fifths of the approximately 360 genotyped donors.

Study-level points and caveats: After further analysis at a later stage, 16,951 TCR beta sequences were associated with HLA alleles at 0.05 false discovery rate.

The V and J genes are TRBV25-1 and TRBJ1-1; D may be TRBD1 (6 bases). The sample was PBMCs. This sequence originates from a man aged 35 to 55 in good health and CMV-seropositive. Here the CDR3 reads CASSPQTGPNTEAFF. CDR3 coding DNA: TGTGCCAGCAGTCCACAGACAGGACCGAACACTGAAGCTTTCTTT.